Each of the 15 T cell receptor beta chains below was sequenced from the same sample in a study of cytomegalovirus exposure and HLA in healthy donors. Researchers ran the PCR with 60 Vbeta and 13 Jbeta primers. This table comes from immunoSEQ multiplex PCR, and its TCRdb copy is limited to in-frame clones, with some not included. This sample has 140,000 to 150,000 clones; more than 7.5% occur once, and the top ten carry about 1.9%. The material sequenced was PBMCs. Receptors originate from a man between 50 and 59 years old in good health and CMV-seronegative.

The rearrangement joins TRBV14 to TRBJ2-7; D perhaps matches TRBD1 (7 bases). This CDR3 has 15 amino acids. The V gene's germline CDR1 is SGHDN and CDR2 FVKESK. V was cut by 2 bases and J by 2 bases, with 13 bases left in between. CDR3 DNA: TGTGCCAGCAGCCAACGAACAGGGGAGGCCTACGAGCAGTACTTC. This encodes CASSQRTGEAYEQYF.

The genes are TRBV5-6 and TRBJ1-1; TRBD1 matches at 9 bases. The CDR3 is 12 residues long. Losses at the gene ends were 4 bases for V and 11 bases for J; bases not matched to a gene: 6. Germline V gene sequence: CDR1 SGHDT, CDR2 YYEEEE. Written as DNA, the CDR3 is TGTGCCAGCAGCGGGATACAGGGGGCTGCTTTCTTT. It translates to CASSGIQGAAFF.

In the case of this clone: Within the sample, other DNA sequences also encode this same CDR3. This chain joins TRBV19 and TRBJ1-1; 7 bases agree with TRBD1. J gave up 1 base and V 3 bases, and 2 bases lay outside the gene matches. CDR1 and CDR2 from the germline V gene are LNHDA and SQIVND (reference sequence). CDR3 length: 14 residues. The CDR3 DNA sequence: TGTGCCAGTAGTATGTGGACAGGGAACACTGAAGCTTTCTTT. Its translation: CASSMWTGNTEAFF.

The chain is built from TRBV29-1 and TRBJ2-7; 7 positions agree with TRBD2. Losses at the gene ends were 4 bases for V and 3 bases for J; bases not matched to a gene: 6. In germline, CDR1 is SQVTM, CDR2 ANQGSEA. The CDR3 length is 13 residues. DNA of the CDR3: TGCAGCGTTGGCGGGAGACGTGACTACGAGCAGTACTTC. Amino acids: CSVGGRRDYEQYF.

In DNA form, the CDR3 reads TGCGCCAGCAGCATAAAACAGGGGGCGCAGGGCTACACCTTC. As protein: CASSIKQGAQGYTF. The chain has TRBV5-1 and TRBJ1-2; 9 nucleotides agree with TRBD1. The V and J ends lost 4 bases and 8 bases, in that order; junction bases with no gene match: 9. This CDR3 comprises 14 residues. Per germline, CDR1 SGHRS and CDR2 YFSETQ.

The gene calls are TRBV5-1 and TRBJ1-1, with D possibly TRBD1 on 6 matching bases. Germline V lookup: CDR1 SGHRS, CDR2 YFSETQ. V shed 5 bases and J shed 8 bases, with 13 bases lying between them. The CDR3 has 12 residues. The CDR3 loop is CASRKTGLEAFF. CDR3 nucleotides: TGCGCCAGCAGAAAAACAGGGCTAGAAGCTTTCTTT.

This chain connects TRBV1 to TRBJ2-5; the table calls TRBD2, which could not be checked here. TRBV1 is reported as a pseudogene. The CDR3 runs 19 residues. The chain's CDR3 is CTSSHLPPGLAGAQETQYF. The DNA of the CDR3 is TGCACCAGCAGCCACCTACCCCCAGGACTAGCGGGAGCCCAAGAGACCCAGTACTTC.

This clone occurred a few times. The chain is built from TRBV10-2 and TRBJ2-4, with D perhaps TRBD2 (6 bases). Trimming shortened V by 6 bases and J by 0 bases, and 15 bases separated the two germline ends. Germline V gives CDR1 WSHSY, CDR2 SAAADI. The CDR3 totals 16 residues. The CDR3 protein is CASRAMVGGAKNIQYF. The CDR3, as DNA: TGCGCCAGCAGGGCTATGGTGGGGGGAGCCAAAAACATTCAGTACTTC.

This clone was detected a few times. The CDR3 DNA reads TGTGCCAGCCAGAGCGGGGATTTTTCCCACTATGGCTACACCTTC. Its translation: CASQSGDFSHYGYTF. The chain links TRBV6-1 to TRBJ1-2; D is unresolved. This CDR3 contains 15 residues. The germline V gene has CDR1 MNHNS and CDR2 SASEGT. Trimming took off 8 bases at V and 3 bases at J, with 19 bases between the two ends.

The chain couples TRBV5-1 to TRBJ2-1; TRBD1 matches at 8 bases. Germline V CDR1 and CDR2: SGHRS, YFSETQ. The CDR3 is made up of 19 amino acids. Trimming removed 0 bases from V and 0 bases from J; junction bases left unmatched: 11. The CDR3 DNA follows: TGCGCCAGCAGCTTGGGGGGACAGGCAACGGGCCCCTCCTACAATGAGCAGTTCTTC. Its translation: CASSLGGQATGPSYNEQFF.

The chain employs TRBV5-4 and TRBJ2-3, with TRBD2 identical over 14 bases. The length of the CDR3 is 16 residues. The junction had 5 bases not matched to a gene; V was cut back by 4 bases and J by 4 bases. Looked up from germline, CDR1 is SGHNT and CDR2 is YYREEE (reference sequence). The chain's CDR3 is CASSRGLAGEADTQYF. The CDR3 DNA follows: TGTGCCAGCAGCCGGGGACTAGCGGGAGAGGCAGATACGCAGTATTTT.

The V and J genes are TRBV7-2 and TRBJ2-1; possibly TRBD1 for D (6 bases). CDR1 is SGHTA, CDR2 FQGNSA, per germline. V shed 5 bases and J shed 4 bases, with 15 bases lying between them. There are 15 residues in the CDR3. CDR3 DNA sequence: TGTGCCAGCAGCCCATCGGGACAAGTATACAATGAGCAGTTCTTC. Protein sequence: CASSPSGQVYNEQFF.

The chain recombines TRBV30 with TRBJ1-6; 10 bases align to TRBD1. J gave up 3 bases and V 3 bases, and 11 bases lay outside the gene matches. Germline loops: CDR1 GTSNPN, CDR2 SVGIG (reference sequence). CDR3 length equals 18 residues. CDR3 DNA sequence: TGTGCCTGGAGCCGGGGACAGGGGTCGGCACTCTATAATTCACCCCTCCACTTT. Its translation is CAWSRGQGSALYNSPLHF.

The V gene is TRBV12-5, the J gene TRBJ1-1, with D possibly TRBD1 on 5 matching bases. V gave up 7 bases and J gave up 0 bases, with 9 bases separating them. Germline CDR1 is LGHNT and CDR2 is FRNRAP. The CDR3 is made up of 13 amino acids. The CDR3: CASVPQVNTEAFF. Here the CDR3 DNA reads TGTGCTAGTGTCCCACAGGTGAACACTGAAGCTTTCTTT.

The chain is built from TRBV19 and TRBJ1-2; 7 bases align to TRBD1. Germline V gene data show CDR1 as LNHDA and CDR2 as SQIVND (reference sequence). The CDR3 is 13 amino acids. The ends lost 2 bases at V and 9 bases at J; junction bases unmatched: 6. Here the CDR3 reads CASSIRDSRSYTF. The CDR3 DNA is TGTGCCAGTAGTATACGGGACAGTCGAAGCTACACCTTC.